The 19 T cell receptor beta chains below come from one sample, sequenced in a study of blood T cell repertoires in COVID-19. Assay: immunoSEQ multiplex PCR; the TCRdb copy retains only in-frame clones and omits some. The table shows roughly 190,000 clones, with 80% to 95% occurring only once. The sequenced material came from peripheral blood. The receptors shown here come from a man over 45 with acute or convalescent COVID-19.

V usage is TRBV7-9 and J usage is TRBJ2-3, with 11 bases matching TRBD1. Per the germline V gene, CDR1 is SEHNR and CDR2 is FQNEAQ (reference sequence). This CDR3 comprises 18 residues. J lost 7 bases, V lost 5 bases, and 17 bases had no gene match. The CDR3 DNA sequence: TGTGCCAGCAGCCCAGGGACAGGGGGGGGATCCCCAACGCATACGCAGTATTTT. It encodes CASSPGTGGGSPTHTQYF.

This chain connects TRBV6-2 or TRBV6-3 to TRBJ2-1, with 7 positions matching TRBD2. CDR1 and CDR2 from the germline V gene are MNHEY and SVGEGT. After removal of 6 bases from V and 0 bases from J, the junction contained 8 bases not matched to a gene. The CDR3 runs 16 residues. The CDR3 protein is CASSPLAQSSYNEQFF. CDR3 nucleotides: TGTGCCAGCAGCCCACTAGCGCAGAGCTCCTACAATGAGCAGTTCTTC.

CDR3 sequence: CASSIASSGRNEQFF. CDR3 sequence (DNA): TGTGCCAGTAGTATAGCTTCTAGCGGGAGGAATGAGCAGTTCTTC. This sequence joins TRBV19 and TRBJ2-1, with TRBD2 matching 11 bases. This CDR3 spans 15 amino acids. The J segment lost 7 bases and the V segment lost 1 base, leaving 3 bases of the junction unmatched. Per the germline V gene, CDR1 is LNHDA and CDR2 is SQIVND (reference sequence). Combining the CDR3 with reference TRBV19 and TRBJ2-1 gives the whole variable domain DGGITQSPKYLFRKEGQNVTLSCEQNLNHDAMYWYRQDPGQGLRLIYYSQIVNDFQKGDIAEGYSVSREKKESFPLTVTSAQKNPTAFYLCASSIASSGRNEQFFGPGTRLTVL.

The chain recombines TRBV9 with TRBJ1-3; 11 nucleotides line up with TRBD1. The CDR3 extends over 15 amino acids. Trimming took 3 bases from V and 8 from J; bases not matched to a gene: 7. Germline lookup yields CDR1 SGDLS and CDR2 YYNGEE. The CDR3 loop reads CASSGRTGGSDTIYF. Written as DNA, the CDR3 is TGTGCCAGCAGCGGACGGACAGGGGGCTCTGACACCATATATTTT.

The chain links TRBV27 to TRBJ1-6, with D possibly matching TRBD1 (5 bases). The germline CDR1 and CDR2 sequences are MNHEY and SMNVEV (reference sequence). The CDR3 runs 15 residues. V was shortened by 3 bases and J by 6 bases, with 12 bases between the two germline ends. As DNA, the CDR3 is TGTGCCAGCAGTTTTCGGACAACCTCTAATTCACCCCTCCACTTT. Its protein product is CASSFRTTSNSPLHF.

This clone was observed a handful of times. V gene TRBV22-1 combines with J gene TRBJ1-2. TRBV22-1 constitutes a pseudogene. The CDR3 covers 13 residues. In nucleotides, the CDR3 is TGTCCTGGGAGCGCTGGGGGGATCTATGGCTACACCTTC. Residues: CPGSAGGIYGYTF.

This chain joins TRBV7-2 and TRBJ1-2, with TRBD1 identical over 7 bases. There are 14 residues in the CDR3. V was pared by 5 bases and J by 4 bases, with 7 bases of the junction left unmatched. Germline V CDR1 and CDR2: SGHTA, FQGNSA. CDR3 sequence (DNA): TGTGCCAGCAGCAGAGGATGGGACAGCTATGGCTACACCTTC. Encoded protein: CASSRGWDSYGYTF.

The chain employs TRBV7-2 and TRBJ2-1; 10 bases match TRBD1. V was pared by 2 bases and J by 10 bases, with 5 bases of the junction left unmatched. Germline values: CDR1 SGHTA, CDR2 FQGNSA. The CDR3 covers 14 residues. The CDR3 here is CASSLRQGAGEQFF. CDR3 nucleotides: TGTGCCAGCAGCTTAAGACAGGGGGCGGGGGAGCAGTTCTTC.

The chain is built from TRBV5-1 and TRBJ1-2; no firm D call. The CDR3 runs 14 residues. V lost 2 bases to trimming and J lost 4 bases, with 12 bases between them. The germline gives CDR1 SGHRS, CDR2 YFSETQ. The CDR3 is CASSFNQEAYGYTF. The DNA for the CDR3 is TGCGCCAGCAGCTTTAATCAGGAGGCCTATGGCTACACCTTC.

The DNA of the CDR3 is TGTGCCAGCAGCTTAACCCCTTCGGGAGCAGGGAACGGGGAGCTGTTTTTT. Residues: CASSLTPSGAGNGELFF. This chain joins TRBV7-2 and TRBJ2-2, with D possibly matching TRBD2 (6 bases). CDR1 is SGHTA, CDR2 FQGNSA, per germline. The CDR3 loop spans 17 amino acids. Trimming took 2 bases from V and 7 from J, leaving 20 bases between them.

CDR3 residues: CASSLEAGGHGYTF. In DNA form, the CDR3 reads TGTGCCAGCAGCTTAGAGGCGGGGGGGCATGGCTACACCTTC. The chain carries TRBV7-9 and TRBJ1-2; possible D gene TRBD1, 6 bases. V shed 1 base and J shed 6 bases, with 12 bases lying between them. The CDR3 has 14 residues. Germline assignment: CDR1 SEHNR and CDR2 FQNEAQ (reference sequence).

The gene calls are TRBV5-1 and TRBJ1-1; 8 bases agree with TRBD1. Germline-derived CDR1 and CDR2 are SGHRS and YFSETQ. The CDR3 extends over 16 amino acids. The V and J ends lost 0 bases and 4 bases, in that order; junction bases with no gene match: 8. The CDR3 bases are TGCGCCAGCAGCTTGGAGTTTTTGGACAGGGCCACTGAAGCTTTCTTT. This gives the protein CASSLEFLDRATEAFF.

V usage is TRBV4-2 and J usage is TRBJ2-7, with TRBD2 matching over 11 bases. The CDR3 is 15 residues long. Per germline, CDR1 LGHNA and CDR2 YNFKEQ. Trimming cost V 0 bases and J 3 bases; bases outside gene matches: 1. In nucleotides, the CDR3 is TGTGCCAGCAGCCAAGAAACTAGCGGGGGCTACGAGCAGTACTTC. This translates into CASSQETSGGYEQYF.

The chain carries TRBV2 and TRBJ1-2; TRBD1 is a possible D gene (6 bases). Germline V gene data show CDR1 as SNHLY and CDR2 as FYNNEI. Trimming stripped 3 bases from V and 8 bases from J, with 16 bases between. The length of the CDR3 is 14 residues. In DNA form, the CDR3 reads TGTGCCAGCAGTGAGGCCGGGGGGGCCCGGGGCTACACCTTC. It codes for CASSEAGGARGYTF.

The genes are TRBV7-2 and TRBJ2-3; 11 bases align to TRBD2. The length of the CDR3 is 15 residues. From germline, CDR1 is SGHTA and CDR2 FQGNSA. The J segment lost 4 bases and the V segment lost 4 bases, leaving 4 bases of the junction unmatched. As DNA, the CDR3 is TGTGCCAGCAGCTCCGGGACTAGCGGACCAGATACGCAGTATTTT. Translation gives CASSSGTSGPDTQYF.

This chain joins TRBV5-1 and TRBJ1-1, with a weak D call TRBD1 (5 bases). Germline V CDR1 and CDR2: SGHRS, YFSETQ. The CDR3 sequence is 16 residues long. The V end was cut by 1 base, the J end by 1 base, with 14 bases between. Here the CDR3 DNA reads TGCGCCAGCAGCTTGTGGTGGGAGGGACCGAACACTGAAGCTTTCTTT. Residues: CASSLWWEGPNTEAFF.

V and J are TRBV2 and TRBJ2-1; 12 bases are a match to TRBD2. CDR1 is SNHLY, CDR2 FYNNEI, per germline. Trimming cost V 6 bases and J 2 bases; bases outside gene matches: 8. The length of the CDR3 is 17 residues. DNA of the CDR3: TGTGCCAGCAGGCGGCCCGCTAGCGGGGGGGCCTACAATGAGCAGTTCTTC. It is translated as CASRRPASGGAYNEQFF.

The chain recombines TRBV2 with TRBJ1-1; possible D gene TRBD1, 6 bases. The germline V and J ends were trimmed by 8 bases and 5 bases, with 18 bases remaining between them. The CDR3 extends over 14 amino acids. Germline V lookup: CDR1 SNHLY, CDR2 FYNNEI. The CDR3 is CASSGQSRGTEAFF. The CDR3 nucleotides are TGTGCCAGCTCTGGACAATCCAGGGGAACTGAAGCTTTCTTT.

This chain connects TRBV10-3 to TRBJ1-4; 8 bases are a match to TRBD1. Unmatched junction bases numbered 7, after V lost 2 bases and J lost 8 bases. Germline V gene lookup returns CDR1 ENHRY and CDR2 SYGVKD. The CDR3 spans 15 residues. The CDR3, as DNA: TGTGCCATCAGTGAGGTCCCGGACAGGGCGGAAAAACTGTTTTTT. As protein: CAISEVPDRAEKLFF.